These 32 T cell receptor beta chains were sequenced from one sample in a study of cytomegalovirus exposure and HLA in healthy donors (TCRdb year 2017). Libraries were built with the immunoSEQ multiplex PCR assay. A mixture of 60 forward primers for TCR Vbeta segments and 13 reverse primers for TCR Jbeta segments was used in the multiplex PCR. TCRdb limited this immuneACCESS table to in-frame rearrangements with V and J called. A share of clones is missing; checked studies link under half to unresolved V genes, and the rest is unexplained. The sample table lists about 170,000 clones, roughly 81% of them with a count of one. The biggest ten clones account for about 2.4% of the sample. The specimen sequenced was PBMCs. These receptors originate from a man aged 30 to 45 in good health and CMV-seropositive.

The rearrangement links TRBV7-8 to TRBJ2-7; 15 bases are shared with TRBD2. V was pared by 3 bases and J by 6 bases, with 6 bases of the junction left unmatched. Germline V gene sequence: CDR1 SGHVS, CDR2 FQNEAQ. This CDR3 is 16 amino acids long. CDR3 sequence (DNA): TGTGCCAGCAGCTTTGGAGGGACTAGCGGGAGGCTCGAGCAGTACTTC. Translation gives CASSFGGTSGRLEQYF.

The CDR3 coding sequence is TGTGCCAGCAGCTTAAAACCAGCCCCCCAATCCAGGGGAGGGGATCAGCCCCAGCATTTT. Protein sequence: CASSLKPAPQSRGGDQPQHF. The V call is TRBV7-6, the J call TRBJ1-5, with D tentatively TRBD1 (6 bases). V gave up 2 bases and J gave up 5 bases, with 28 bases separating them. Germline assignment: CDR1 SGHVS and CDR2 FNYEAQ. The CDR3 covers 20 residues.

As for this clone: Other DNA sequences in the sample encode the same CDR3. The chain carries TRBV4-3 and TRBJ2-5; TRBD2 matches 7 bases. Per germline, CDR1 LGHNA and CDR2 YSLEER. The CDR3 spans 14 residues. The J segment lost 2 bases and the V segment lost 4 bases, leaving 4 bases of the junction unmatched. CDR3 in amino acids: CASSRTSRQETQYF. The CDR3 DNA is TGCGCCAGCAGCCGGACTAGTCGACAAGAGACCCAGTACTTC.

The chain combines TRBV6-6 with TRBJ1-5, with D perhaps matching TRBD1 (6 bases). The CDR3 contains 13 residues. Germline V gene sequence: CDR1 MNHNY, CDR2 SVGAGI (reference sequence). Trimming took 6 bases from V and 6 from J, leaving 12 bases between them. This CDR3 reads CASSPTGGQPQHF. The CDR3 nucleotides read TGTGCCAGCAGCCCGACAGGCGGTCAGCCCCAGCATTTT.

The chain joins TRBV21-1 to TRBJ2-7; TRBD1, the table's D call, lacks a check against the DNA. TRBV21-1 is a pseudogene. The CDR3 length is 16 residues. As DNA, the CDR3 is TGTGCCAGCAGCAAAGGGACAGGGGCCGACTCCTACGAGCAGTACGTC. As protein: CASSKGTGADSYEQYV.

V gene TRBV13 combines with J gene TRBJ2-1; perhaps TRBD2 as D (5 bases). V was clipped by 5 bases and J by 6 bases, with 14 bases between them. The CDR3 sequence is 14 residues long. Germline-derived CDR1 and CDR2 are PRHDT and FYEKMQ (reference sequence). The CDR3 region has the DNA TGTGCCAGCAGCCCTTCGAGGGTGAGCAATGAGCAGTTCTTC. It codes for CASSPSRVSNEQFF.

The rearrangement joins TRBV7-8 to TRBJ2-3; 7 bases align to TRBD1. Germline V gene data show CDR1 as SGHVS and CDR2 as FQNEAQ. V lost 3 bases, J lost 3 bases, and 6 bases stayed unmatched. The CDR3 is 15 amino acids. DNA of the CDR3: TGTGCCAGCAGCTTCACGAGGGGGCGGACAGATACGCAGTATTTT. Encoded protein: CASSFTRGRTDTQYF.

The V and J genes are TRBV2 and TRBJ2-7, with TRBD2 identical over 8 bases. The germline V gene has CDR1 SNHLY and CDR2 FYNNEI. The CDR3 is made up of 14 amino acids. With 6 bases clipped from V and 6 bases from J, the junction kept 10 bases outside the gene matches. The CDR3 spells CASSTPGLGTEQYV. CDR3 nucleotides: TGTGCCAGCAGCACGCCGGGACTAGGGACCGAGCAGTACGTC.

V usage is TRBV4-3 and J usage is TRBJ2-1, with 7 bases identical to TRBD2. Germline loops: CDR1 LGHNA, CDR2 YSLEER. Germline trimming cut 4 bases from V and 2 bases from J; bases unmatched to any gene: 14. CDR3 length: 18 residues. Written as DNA, the CDR3 is TGCGCCAGCAGCCTTGGGGGGGGGAGGTCCCGAACCTACAATGAGCAGTTCTTC. This translates into CASSLGGGRSRTYNEQFF.

The chain has TRBV9 and TRBJ2-1; D possibly corresponds to TRBD2 (6 bases). The CDR3 is made up of 15 amino acids. V was cut by 0 bases and J by 7 bases, with 14 bases left in between. Germline-derived CDR1 and CDR2 are SGDLS and YYNGEE. CDR3: CASSVDSGTSNEQFF. CDR3 bases: TGTGCCAGCAGCGTAGATTCGGGGACTTCTAATGAGCAGTTCTTC.

V is TRBV5-1 and J is TRBJ2-2; D not certain. CDR1 is SGHRS and CDR2 is YFSETQ in the germline V gene. V dropped 2 bases and J dropped 0 bases, with 5 bases sitting between them. The CDR3 runs 14 residues. CDR3 residues: CASSFFTNTGELFF. CDR3 bases: TGCGCCAGCAGCTTCTTTACGAACACCGGGGAGCTGTTTTTT.

This clone was picked up one time. The chain has TRBV4-3 and TRBJ2-5, with no clear D. CDR1 is LGHNA, CDR2 YSLEER, per germline. The V gene lost 1 base and the J gene lost 2 bases, with 11 bases spanning the gap. The CDR3 has 15 residues. CDR3 sequence reads: CASSQVRHKQETQYF. The CDR3 region has the DNA TGCGCCAGCAGCCAAGTTCGACACAAACAAGAGACCCAGTACTTC.

Here the CDR3 reads CASSEAGQRVYTF. CDR3 bases: TGTGCCAGCAGTGAAGCCGGTCAGCGAGTCTACACCTTC. The chain combines TRBV2 with TRBJ1-2; D is unresolved. This CDR3 is built from 13 residues. Per germline, CDR1 SNHLY and CDR2 FYNNEI. V was pared by 0 bases and J by 10 bases, with 12 bases between.

The DNA for the CDR3 is TGTGCCAGCCGCGGGTCTTACGAGCAGTACTTC. It encodes CASRGSYEQYF. The chain couples TRBV28 to TRBJ2-7; D is perhaps TRBD2 (5 bases). Germline V gene sequence: CDR1 MDHEN, CDR2 SYDVKM. V shed 8 bases and J shed 4 bases, with 9 bases lying between them. The CDR3 covers 11 residues.

V usage is TRBV5-1 and J usage is TRBJ1-1; D is unclear. Germline values: CDR1 SGHRS, CDR2 YFSETQ. This CDR3 region has 13 residues. V lost 1 base to trimming and J lost 1 base, with 5 bases between them. The CDR3 DNA is TGCGCCAGCAGCTTGAATCAGAACACTGAAGCTTTCTTT. Encoded protein: CASSLNQNTEAFF.

The gene calls are TRBV19 and TRBJ2-1; 12 bases line up with TRBD2. J lost 8 bases, V lost 7 bases, and 6 bases had no gene match. The CDR3 is 14 residues long. Per germline, CDR1 LNHDA and CDR2 SQIVND (reference sequence). CDR3 residues: CASIKTSGSHEQFF. Written as DNA, the CDR3 is TGTGCCAGTATTAAGACTAGCGGGAGTCATGAGCAGTTCTTC.

This sequence joins TRBV6-1 and TRBJ1-5, with 8 positions matching TRBD1. CDR1 MNHNS and CDR2 SASEGT come from the germline V gene. V gave up 7 bases and J gave up 6 bases; unmatched junction bases: 11. This CDR3 is built from 15 residues. The CDR3 sequence: CASTSDRGEGQPQHF. DNA for the CDR3: TGTGCCAGCACCAGCGACAGGGGCGAGGGTCAGCCCCAGCATTTT.

The sample holds one count of this clone. At the DNA level, this CDR3 is encoded by other sequences in the same sample as well. The V and J genes are TRBV5-6 and TRBJ2-2; D possibly corresponds to TRBD1 (5 bases). V gave up 4 bases and J gave up 5 bases, with 21 bases separating them. The CDR3 loop spans 17 amino acids. Per germline, CDR1 SGHDT and CDR2 YYEEEE. The CDR3: CASSLVWSRGRTGELFF. The CDR3 DNA sequence: TGTGCCAGCAGCCTGGTGTGGTCTAGGGGCAGGACCGGGGAGCTGTTTTTT.

V usage is TRBV27 and J usage is TRBJ2-6; D gene uncertain. CDR1 and CDR2 (germline): MNHEY, SMNVEV (reference sequence). V was clipped by 4 bases and J by 0 bases, with 4 bases between them. The CDR3 is 14 amino acids. CDR3: CASSSLSGANVLTF. The CDR3 coding sequence is TGTGCCAGCAGTTCCCTCTCTGGGGCCAACGTCCTGACTTTC.

The V and J genes are TRBV9 and TRBJ1-3; no definite D call. CDR1 and CDR2 (germline): SGDLS, YYNGEE. There are 15 residues in the CDR3. Trimming pared 4 bases from V and 2 bases from J, leaving 13 bases between. Written as DNA, the CDR3 is TGTGCCAGCAGCCGGGAGCCTCATGCTGGAAACACCATATATTTT. It translates to CASSREPHAGNTIYF.

This chain connects TRBV10-1 to TRBJ2-2; TRBD2 might be the D (5 bases). The V gene lost 4 bases and the J gene lost 0 bases, with 12 bases spanning the gap. The CDR3 runs 16 residues. Per germline, CDR1 WNHNN and CDR2 SYGVQD (reference sequence). The CDR3 spells CASSGRQTTNTGELFF. The CDR3 DNA follows: TGCGCCAGCAGTGGGAGGCAGACCACGAACACCGGGGAGCTGTTTTTT.

This rearrangement joins TRBV21-1 to TRBJ2-2; no DNA check was done on the table's D call, TRBD1. TRBV21-1 is termed a pseudogene. This CDR3 spans 17 amino acids. This CDR3 is CASTSTWDRSNTGELFF. CDR3 bases: TGTGCCAGCACCTCTACCTGGGACAGGTCCAATACCGGGGAGCTGTTTTTT.

This sequence joins TRBV12-5 and TRBJ2-7, with a possible D match to TRBD2 (6 bases). Germline CDR1 is LGHNT and CDR2 is FRNRAP. The CDR3 spans 18 residues. Trimming shortened V by 0 bases and J by 2 bases, and 20 bases separated the two germline ends. In DNA form, the CDR3 reads TGTGCTAGTGGTTTGGTAGTGACGGGACTCGAAAGCGCCTACGAGCAGTACGTC. Residues: CASGLVVTGLESAYEQYV.

The CDR3 nucleotides read TGTGCCAGCAGCGCCGGCCGGGACAGGGGAAACACTGAAGCTTTCTTT. Translation: CASSAGRDRGNTEAFF. The chain is built from TRBV7-6 and TRBJ1-1; TRBD1 aligns across 10 bases. Germline V lookup: CDR1 SGHVS, CDR2 FNYEAQ. CDR3 length: 16 amino acids. Germline trimming cut 5 bases from V and 2 bases from J; bases unmatched to any gene: 8.

This clone appeared a few times. The chain is built from TRBV6-1 and TRBJ1-1, with D perhaps matching TRBD1 (5 bases). The length of the CDR3 is 12 residues. V was clipped by 6 bases and J by 1 base, with 6 bases between them. The germline gives CDR1 MNHNS, CDR2 SASEGT. The DNA of the CDR3 is TGTGCCAGCAGCCAGGGGAACACTGAAGCTTTCTTT. It is translated as CASSQGNTEAFF.

V gene TRBV19 combines with J gene TRBJ2-6, with 7 positions matching TRBD1. Per the germline V gene, CDR1 is LNHDA and CDR2 is SQIVND (reference sequence). The CDR3 consists of 15 residues. V lost 4 bases to trimming and J lost 2 bases; unmatched junction nucleotides: 2. The CDR3 loop reads CASSRGGTGANVLTF. In DNA, the CDR3 is TGTGCCAGTAGTAGAGGGGGCACTGGGGCCAACGTCCTGACTTTC. Complete variable domain (other parts from reference TRBV19 and TRBJ2-6): DGGITQSPKYLFRKEGQNVTLSCEQNLNHDAMYWYRQDPGQGLRLIYYSQIVNDFQKGDIAEGYSVSREKKESFPLTVTSAQKNPTAFYLCASSRGGTGANVLTFGAGSRLTVL.

The chain is built from TRBV9 and TRBJ2-7; TRBD1 is a possible D gene (6 bases). The CDR3 runs 14 residues. Deletions cut 0 bases from V and 5 bases from J, with 12 bases between. Germline V gives CDR1 SGDLS, CDR2 YYNGEE. The DNA of the CDR3 is TGTGCCAGCAGCGTAGCAGGGGCTAATAACGAGCAGTACTTC. It translates to CASSVAGANNEQYF.

The rearrangement joins TRBV25-1 to TRBJ2-7; no firm D call. The CDR3 runs 14 residues. Germline CDR1 and CDR2: MGHDK and SYGVNS. V gave up 10 bases and J gave up 0 bases, with 16 bases separating them. Here the CDR3 DNA reads TGTGCCACCCCGGTGGGCAGAAGCTCCTACGAGCAGTACTTC. It codes for CATPVGRSSYEQYF.

The chain uses TRBV5-5 and TRBJ1-3; D is possibly TRBD1 (5 bases). The CDR3 contains 15 residues. Germline CDR1 and CDR2: SGHKS and YYEKEE (reference sequence). V lost 5 bases and J lost 2, with 14 bases in between. The CDR3 DNA sequence: TGTGCCAGCAGTTTCCCTCCGGGGGCTGGAAACACCATATATTTT. It is translated as CASSFPPGAGNTIYF.

This clone was observed once. The chain recombines TRBV11-2 with TRBJ2-1; maybe TRBD2 (5 bases). V lost 5 bases and J 9 bases, leaving 11 bases between the germline ends. The CDR3 runs to 12 residues. Germline CDR1 is SGHAT and CDR2 is FQNNGV. CDR3 nucleotides: TGTGCCAGCAGCAGTACTAGACGTGAGCAGTTCTTC. Translated, it gives CASSSTRREQFF.

The V call is TRBV29-1, the J call TRBJ1-4; D is uncertain. Germline values: CDR1 SQVTM, CDR2 ANQGSEA. Trimming took off 1 base at V and 5 bases at J, with 8 bases between the two ends. This CDR3 has 13 amino acids. CDR3 in DNA: TGCAGCGTTGAAGGGGCGGGGAATGAAAAACTGTTTTTT. This encodes CSVEGAGNEKLFF. The full variable domain, in which reference TRBV29-1 and TRBJ1-4 provide the parts outside the CDR3, is SAVISQKPSRDICQRGTSLTIQCQVDSQVTMMFWYRQQPGQSLTLIATANQGSEATYESGFVIDKFPISRPNLTFSTLTVSNMSPEDSSIYLCSVEGAGNEKLFFGSGTQLSVL.

The chain couples TRBV18 to TRBJ1-4; D is possibly TRBD1 (6 bases). This CDR3 region has 15 residues. Germline V lookup: CDR1 KGHSH, CDR2 LQKENI. V gave up 4 bases and J gave up 8 bases, with 17 bases separating them. CDR3 sequence reads: CASSLHSGEREKLFF. The CDR3 DNA sequence: TGTGCCAGCTCACTACACTCAGGGGAACGGGAAAAACTGTTTTTT.